These 10 T cell receptor beta chains came from one sample sequenced in a study of blood T cell repertoires in COVID-19. Sequencing used immunoSEQ multiplex PCR; TCRdb keeps in-frame clones, though not all of them. The sample holds fewer than 150,000 clones, approximately 88% seen once. Sequencing input: peripheral blood. These receptors all stem from a woman aged 25 to 39 who had recovered from COVID-19.

The J gene is TRBJ2-2, the V gene TRBV18; TRBD2 is a possible D gene (6 bases). Per germline, CDR1 KGHSH and CDR2 LQKENI. The CDR3 is 16 residues long. The germline V and J ends were trimmed by 3 bases and 1 base, with 12 bases remaining between them. The CDR3 region is CASSPFGTGNTGELFF. CDR3 nucleotide sequence: TGTGCCAGCTCACCCTTCGGGACTGGGAACACCGGGGAGCTGTTTTTT.

The chain links TRBV15 to TRBJ2-6; TRBD2 is a possible D gene (6 bases). Germline CDR1 reads LNHNV; CDR2 reads YYDKDF (reference sequence). The length of the CDR3 is 19 residues. V was shortened by 4 bases and J by 0 bases, with 19 bases between the two germline ends. The CDR3 loop is CATSISPGGFTSGANVLTF. The CDR3, as DNA: TGTGCCACCAGCATATCTCCCGGGGGATTCACCTCTGGGGCCAACGTCCTGACTTTC.

This clone appeared many times. The rearrangement links TRBV18 to TRBJ1-5, with 10 bases that match TRBD1. This CDR3 contains 15 residues. J lost 2 bases, V lost 6 bases, and 4 bases had no gene match. The V gene's germline CDR1 is KGHSH and CDR2 LQKENI. The CDR3 reads CASSPGTGGNQPQHF. The CDR3 DNA sequence: TGTGCCAGCTCTCCCGGGACAGGGGGCAATCAGCCCCAGCATTTT.

This chain links TRBV7-3 with TRBJ2-3; 7 bases line up with TRBD2. The V and J ends lost 5 bases and 2 bases, in that order; junction bases with no gene match: 4. This CDR3 is 14 amino acids long. Germline V CDR1 and CDR2: SGHTA, FQGTGA. The DNA of the CDR3 is TGTGCCAGCAGCCGGGGGACTACCACAGATACGCAGTATTTT. This gives the protein CASSRGTTTDTQYF.

The V call is TRBV19, the J call TRBJ1-1; D is perhaps TRBD1 (6 bases). Germline-derived CDR1 and CDR2 are LNHDA and SQIVND (reference sequence). V was pared by 3 bases and J by 7 bases, with 12 bases between. CDR3 length: 13 residues. The CDR3 reads CASSIRGAFEAFF. CDR3 sequence (DNA): TGTGCCAGTAGTATCAGGGGAGCCTTTGAAGCTTTCTTT.

This chain connects TRBV5-6 to TRBJ2-7, with 7 nucleotides matching TRBD1. Trimming took 3 bases from V and 3 from J; bases not matched to a gene: 9. Germline lookup yields CDR1 SGHDT and CDR2 YYEEEE. CDR3 size: 15 residues. The CDR3 is CASSSRQGPFYEQYF. The CDR3 DNA reads TGTGCCAGCAGCTCGCGACAGGGACCTTTCTACGAGCAGTACTTC.

V is TRBV7-8 and J is TRBJ2-7; no definite D call. The CDR3 contains 12 residues. Trimming pared 3 bases from V and 0 bases from J, leaving 3 bases between. From germline, CDR1 is SGHVS and CDR2 FQNEAQ. Written as DNA, the CDR3 is TGTGCCAGCAGCTTTAGCTCCTACGAGCAGTACTTC. This gives the protein CASSFSSYEQYF.

The V call is TRBV7-9, the J call TRBJ2-3, with 13 bases aligning to TRBD2. The CDR3 sequence is 16 residues long. Germline loops: CDR1 SEHNR, CDR2 FQNEAQ (reference sequence). The J segment lost 2 bases and the V segment lost 5 bases, leaving 4 bases of the junction unmatched. The CDR3 loop reads CASSPGTSGTTDTQYF. DNA of the CDR3: TGTGCCAGCAGCCCGGGGACTAGCGGGACCACAGATACGCAGTATTTT. The full variable domain, completed using reference TRBV7-9 and TRBJ2-3, is DTGVSQNPRHKITKRGQNVTFRCDPISEHNRLYWYRQTLGQGPEFLTYFQNEAQLEKSRLLSDRFSAERPKGSFSTLEIQRTEQGDSAMYLCASSPGTSGTTDTQYFGPGTRLTVL.

The chain recombines TRBV19 with TRBJ1-5; possible D gene TRBD1, 5 bases. Germline CDR1 and CDR2: LNHDA and SQIVND (reference sequence). The CDR3 is made up of 13 amino acids. Trimming pared 3 bases from V and 7 bases from J, leaving 10 bases between. The CDR3 protein is CASSMVGVQPQHF. As DNA, the CDR3 is TGTGCCAGTAGTATGGTAGGGGTCCAGCCCCAGCATTTT.

This clone has only a few counts. The chain combines TRBV18 with TRBJ1-3; D gene uncertain. V lost 0 bases and J 4 bases, leaving 10 bases between the germline ends. CDR1 and CDR2 from the germline V gene are KGHSH and LQKENI. The CDR3 extends over 15 amino acids. The CDR3 DNA is TGTGCCAGCTCACCACCCGACAATCCAGGAAACACCATATATTTT. Amino acid sequence: CASSPPDNPGNTIYF.